The next 19 T cell receptor beta chains were all read from a single sample in a study of post-analysis software for immune sequencing data. Findings of the study overall: Controls had lower frequencies than patients of roughly five TRBV segments, which included TRBV5-6, TRBV5-1 and TRBV20-1.

No antigen has been assigned to these receptors. The TCR beta cDNA libraries carried unique molecular identifiers. TCRdb used MiXCR to reprocess the PCR reads, holding one entry per CDR3 protein. The sample records 750,000 to 950,000 distinct CDR3 sequences, about half being singletons. The specimen was blood. These TCRs come from a girl aged 10 to 17 with multiple sclerosis.

This clonotype was observed at least ten times. The V call is TRBV27, the J call TRBJ1-6, with D possibly matching TRBD1 (5 bases). Trimming removed 6 bases from V and 1 base from J, with 10 bases in between. Germline assignment: CDR1 MNHEY and CDR2 SMNVEV (reference sequence). The CDR3 consists of 15 residues. The CDR3 nucleotides are TGTGCCAGCAGCCCCAGGGTATCCTATAATTCACCCCTCCACTTT. Translating gives CASSPRVSYNSPLHF.

Comments on this clonotype: One junction end disagrees with the germline gene, perhaps due to a read error. The gene calls are TRBV7-9 and TRBJ1-2, with TRBD1 identical over 7 bases. Germline V gene lookup returns CDR1 SEHNR and CDR2 FQNEAQ (reference sequence). The length of the CDR3 is 14 residues. CDR3 sequence reads: CVSSLGRQGYGYTF. CDR3 DNA sequence: TGTGTCAGCAGCTTGGGACGACAGGGATATGGCTACACCTTC.

This clonotype was counted between two and nine times. This rearrangement joins TRBV15 to TRBJ2-7, with D hard to call. Germline V gives CDR1 LNHNV, CDR2 YYDKDF (reference sequence). V lost 1 base and J lost 5, with 12 bases in between. This CDR3 spans 14 amino acids. In DNA form, the CDR3 reads TGTGCCACCAGCAGAGTGAACCGGAGCCACGAGCAGTACTTC. This encodes CATSRVNRSHEQYF.

This clonotype was counted at least ten times. This chain joins TRBV4-2 and TRBJ2-5; D might be TRBD1 (5 bases). The CDR3 totals 14 residues. From germline, CDR1 is LGHNA and CDR2 YNFKEQ. Trimming shortened V by 1 base and J by 1 base, and 7 bases separated the two germline ends. CDR3 nucleotide sequence: TGTGCCAGCAGCCAAGGACAGTCCCAAGAGACCCAGTACTTC. The encoded protein is CASSQGQSQETQYF.

The chain recombines TRBV10-3 with TRBJ2-1; maybe TRBD2 (6 bases). Between the trimmed V and J ends, which lost 9 bases and 7 bases, there was a span of 16 bases. CDR1 and CDR2 (germline): ENHRY, SYGVKD. The CDR3 runs to 13 residues. CDR3 sequence: CAIEQRGGNEQFF. The CDR3 DNA follows: TGTGCCATTGAACAGAGAGGAGGGAATGAGCAGTTCTTC.

This clonotype was counted a single time. This chain joins TRBV3-1 and TRBJ1-3, with D uncertain. The V and J ends lost 4 bases and 0 bases respectively, with 7 bases between them. From germline, CDR1 is LGHDT and CDR2 YNNKEL (reference sequence). The CDR3 runs to 14 residues. The CDR3 reads CASSPVNSGNTIYF. The CDR3 DNA reads as TGTGCCAGCAGCCCGGTGAACTCTGGAAACACCATATATTTT.

This clonotype was detected only a few times. This chain links TRBV20-1 with TRBJ2-7; TRBD2 agrees at 12 bases. Germline V lookup: CDR1 DFQATT, CDR2 SNEGSKA (reference sequence). The CDR3 has 15 residues. The ends lost 3 bases at V and 7 bases at J; junction bases unmatched: 10. The CDR3 sequence: CSASHETSGSREQYF. The CDR3 DNA reads as TGCAGTGCTAGCCACGAGACTAGCGGGAGCAGGGAGCAGTACTTC.

The chain joins TRBV6-2 or TRBV6-3 to TRBJ2-1; 7 bases map to TRBD1. Germline V gene sequence: CDR1 MNHEY, CDR2 SVGEGT. V was pared by 8 bases and J by 0 bases, with 7 bases of the junction left unmatched. The CDR3 is 15 amino acids. CDR3 sequence (DNA): TGTGCCAGCCGGGACAGCCCTCCCTCCTACAATGAGCAGTTCTTC. It yields the protein CASRDSPPSYNEQFF.

This clonotype turned up a few times. This chain links TRBV20-1 with TRBJ2-1; 13 bases align to TRBD2. The germline V gene encodes CDR1 DFQATT and CDR2 SNEGSKA (reference sequence). This CDR3 has 16 residues. V lost 3 bases to trimming and J lost 2 bases; unmatched junction nucleotides: 4. CDR3 nucleotide sequence: TGCAGTGCTAGCTCGGGACTAGCGGGAACCTACAATGAGCAGTTCTTC. Its protein is CSASSGLAGTYNEQFF.

About this clonotype: An end of the junction differs from the germline gene, which may be a read error. The CDR3 nucleotides read TGCAGCGCTGAAGGGACTAGCGGGACTAACAATGAGCAGTTCTTC. This codes for CSAEGTSGTNNEQFF. The V call is TRBV29-1, the J call TRBJ2-1, with TRBD2 matching 13 bases. Germline V gives CDR1 SQVTM, CDR2 ANQGSEA. This CDR3 contains 15 residues.

CDR3 amino acids: CALVSGANVLTF. The CDR3 DNA reads as TGTGCCCTCGTCTCTGGGGCCAACGTCCTGACTTTC. The chain couples TRBV30 to TRBJ2-6, with no clear D. The germline gives CDR1 GTSNPN, CDR2 SVGIG (reference sequence). Trimming removed 8 bases from V and 0 bases from J, with 5 bases in between. This CDR3 is built from 12 residues.

This clonotype was detected a few times. The chain recombines TRBV7-2 with TRBJ2-7; weak D call: TRBD2 (7 bases). Germline V gene data show CDR1 as SGHTA and CDR2 as FQGNSA. V was trimmed by 0 bases and J by 3 bases, leaving 15 bases between them. The CDR3 has 16 residues. As DNA, the CDR3 is TGTGCCAGCAGCTTAGCGGGGGGGGCGGGAGTCTACGAGCAGTACTTC. Its protein product is CASSLAGGAGVYEQYF.

The table lists this clonotype with a few counts. The chain recombines TRBV20-1 with TRBJ2-7, with a weak D call TRBD2 (5 bases). This CDR3 region has 11 residues. V was trimmed by 2 bases and J by 7 bases, leaving 9 bases between them. Per the germline V gene, CDR1 is DFQATT and CDR2 is SNEGSKA (reference sequence). The CDR3 here is CSARLTGEQYF. The CDR3 DNA follows: TGCAGTGCTAGACTGACGGGGGAGCAGTACTTC.

The CDR3 sequence: CAISAGVAYGYTF. CDR3 sequence (DNA): TGTGCCATCAGTGCGGGAGTAGCCTATGGCTACACCTTC. This chain joins TRBV10-3 and TRBJ1-2, with unresolved D. In germline, CDR1 is ENHRY, CDR2 SYGVKD. Trimming stripped 4 bases from V and 4 bases from J, with 10 bases between. The CDR3 loop spans 13 amino acids.

V gene TRBV20-1 combines with J gene TRBJ1-6, with D possibly being TRBD1 (6 bases). There are 16 residues in the CDR3. Between the trimmed V and J ends, which lost 6 bases and 4 bases, there was a span of 19 bases. Germline-derived CDR1 and CDR2 are DFQATT and SNEGSKA (reference sequence). CDR3 in amino acids: CSARKPDSLYNSPLHF. CDR3 coding DNA: TGCAGTGCCAGAAAGCCGGACAGCTTGTATAATTCACCCCTCCACTTT.

The gene calls are TRBV6-5 and TRBJ2-1, with TRBD2 identical over 10 bases. The CDR3 totals 15 residues. J lost 7 bases, V lost 8 bases, and 11 bases had no gene match. Germline CDR1 is MNHEY and CDR2 is SVGAGI. Here the CDR3 DNA reads TGTGCCAGCGGGGCTCTAGCGGGAGTATATAATGAGCAGTTCTTC. As protein: CASGALAGVYNEQFF.

The V gene is TRBV5-6, the J gene TRBJ2-5; TRBD1 agrees at 7 bases. The J call may be incorrect, as the DNA end agrees better with TRBJ2-7. Per the germline V gene, CDR1 is SGHDT and CDR2 is YYEEEE. CDR3 length: 15 residues. The CDR3 loop is CASSSQQTGVGEQYF. CDR3 bases: TGTGCCAGCAGCTCCCAACAAACAGGGGTGGGCGAGCAGTACTTC.

The chain is built from TRBV20-1 and TRBJ1-2; D ambiguous. Germline loops: CDR1 DFQATT, CDR2 SNEGSKA (reference sequence). V lost 4 bases to trimming and J lost 4 bases, with 28 bases between them. The CDR3 is 18 amino acids. The CDR3 DNA follows: TGCAGTGCTAAACCCCAAAGTTGGGCGCCACCATTTGGCTATGGCTACACCTTC. Amino acids: CSAKPQSWAPPFGYGYTF.

This clonotype has only a few counts. The chain uses TRBV10-3 and TRBJ1-1; TRBD1 might be the D (5 bases). The CDR3 has 14 amino acids. Trimming removed 2 bases at V and 0 bases at J, with 7 bases between. Germline CDR1 and CDR2: ENHRY and SYGVKD. The CDR3 here is CAISEGALNTEAFF. The CDR3 coding sequence is TGTGCCATCAGTGAGGGGGCCCTGAACACTGAAGCTTTCTTT.